Listed here are 22 T cell receptor beta chains from one sample, sequenced in a study of tumor and adjacent non-tumor tissue in lung cancer. This sample's RNA came from whole unsorted tissue. Distant lung tissue was collected more than 3 cm away from the tumor edge. Three rounds of nested PCR, following a modified ARM-PCR protocol, produced the TCRbeta library. Each CDR3 protein is one row after TCRdb ran MiXCR on the multiplex PCR reads. The table lists almost 75,000 distinct CDR3 sequences, 55% to 70% of them singletons. The material sequenced was distant non-tumor lung tissue. The receptors stem from a woman aged 45-65 years with non-small cell lung cancer.

About this clonotype: Germline is not matched at one junction end, which may reflect a read error. The chain carries TRBV11-1 and TRBJ2-3, with D possibly TRBD2 on 5 matching bases. Germline CDR1 is SGHAT and CDR2 is FQDESV (reference sequence). The CDR3 is made up of 14 amino acids. The CDR3 DNA is TGTGCCAGCAGCTTAGCGACCGGGATAGATATGCAGTACTTT. This encodes CASSLATGIDMQYF. Combining the CDR3 with reference TRBV11-1 and TRBJ2-3 gives the whole variable domain EAEVAQSPRYKITEKSQAVAFWCDPISGHATLYWYRQILGQGPELLVQFQDESVVDDSQLPKDRFSAERLKGVDSTLKIQPAELGDSAMYLCASSLATGIDMQYFGPGTRLTVL.

This clonotype was counted at least ten times. The J gene is TRBJ2-7, the V gene TRBV29-1; TRBD2 might be the D (7 bases). The CDR3 has 13 amino acids. From germline, CDR1 is SQVTM and CDR2 ANQGSEA. Trimming pared 8 bases from V and 6 bases from J, leaving 20 bases between. This CDR3 is CSCTGEGGLEQYF. CDR3 nucleotide sequence: TGCAGCTGCACTGGGGAGGGGGGACTCGAGCAGTACTTC.

This clonotype was observed many times. The genes are TRBV20-1 and TRBJ1-1; D call uncertain. CDR3 size: 13 residues. Trimming cost V 3 bases and J 0 bases, with 8 bases left between them. CDR1 is DFQATT and CDR2 is SNEGSKA in the germline V gene (reference sequence). CDR3 residues: CSASSRMNTEAFF. The CDR3, as DNA: TGCAGTGCTAGTTCCAGAATGAACACTGAAGCTTTCTTT.

Concerning this clonotype itself: This likely comes from a read error, as the CDR3 has no conserved phenylalanine or tryptophan at its end. CDR3 region: CFAREGNQAQHY. CDR3 nucleotides: TGCTTTGCAAGGGAGGGCAATCAGGCCCAGCATTAT. J is TRBJ1-5 and V is TRBV29-1; D is ambiguous. Germline V gene lookup returns CDR1 SQVTM and CDR2 ANQGSEA. CDR3 length: 12 amino acids.

This clonotype has a single count. The chain combines TRBV2 with TRBJ2-7; 9 bases fit TRBD2. Losses at the gene ends were 4 bases for V and 9 bases for J; bases not matched to a gene: 10. Germline V gene sequence: CDR1 SNHLY, CDR2 FYNNEI. This CDR3 comprises 14 residues. CDR3 region: CASSAVAGVPGQYF. As DNA, the CDR3 is TGTGCCAGCAGTGCCGTAGCGGGAGTGCCGGGGCAGTACTTC.

This clonotype was detected only a few times. This may be a read error, as it is one base from a much larger clone. The gene calls are TRBV20-1 and TRBJ2-7; 10 bases are a match to TRBD2. Germline lookup yields CDR1 DFQATT and CDR2 SNEGSKA (reference sequence). V lost 6 bases and J lost 6; bases outside the gene matches: 11. The CDR3 is made up of 14 amino acids. CDR3: CSAEGLARAFEQYF. The CDR3 region has the DNA TGCAGTGCAGAGGGACTAGCGCGAGCTTTCGAGCAGTACTTC.

A single count supports this clonotype. A much larger clone lies one base from this, so it may be a read error. The chain joins TRBV6-2 or TRBV6-3 to TRBJ1-5; D unresolved. Per the germline V gene, CDR1 is MNHEY and CDR2 is SVGEGT. V lost 7 bases and J 0 bases, leaving 13 bases between the germline ends. This CDR3 has 15 amino acids. CDR3 sequence reads: CASNLQLNSNQPQHF. The CDR3 DNA is TGTGCCAGCAACCTGCAATTAAATAGCAATCAGCCCCAGCATTTT.

Notes on this clonotype: With a much larger clone just one base away, this may be a read error. The chain employs TRBV6-2 or TRBV6-3 and TRBJ1-1; weak D call: TRBD1 (5 bases). The V gene's germline CDR1 is MNHEY and CDR2 SVGEGT. CDR3 length equals 13 residues. The CDR3 sequence: CACSYGAGDKAFF. CDR3 sequence (DNA): TGTGCCTGCAGTTACGGGGCAGGCGACAAAGCTTTCTTT.

Regarding this clonotype: Sequence at one end of the junction differs from germline and may be a read error. The genes are TRBV11-2 and TRBJ2-1, with D perhaps matching TRBD2 (5 bases). This CDR3 spans 14 amino acids. The germline CDR1 and CDR2 sequences are SGHAT and FQNNGV. CDR3 residues: CVRSFLAQYYEQSF. As DNA, the CDR3 is TGTGTCAGAAGCTTCCTAGCCCAATACTATGAGCAGTCCTTC.

This clonotype has a count of ten or more. This chain uses TRBV20-1 with TRBJ2-3; D is ambiguous. This CDR3 contains 13 residues. The V gene lost 3 bases and the J gene lost 6 bases, with 13 bases spanning the gap. The germline gives CDR1 DFQATT, CDR2 SNEGSKA (reference sequence). The CDR3 region has the DNA TGCAGTGCTAGCGAGACCGATTACGATACGCAGTATTTT. It codes for CSASETDYDTQYF.

A few counts support this clonotype. Being one base from a much bigger clone, this may be a read error. The CDR3 loop is CAGRRGRLGYTVAFF. The CDR3 DNA reads TGTGCCGGCCGTCGGGGGAGGCTTGGTTACACTGTAGCTTTCTTT. The rearrangement uses TRBV5-8 and TRBJ1-1; D may be TRBD1 (5 bases). CDR3 length: 15 amino acids. Germline V lookup: CDR1 SGHTS, CDR2 YDEGEE. The variable domain in full, completed from reference TRBV5-8 and TRBJ1-1, reads EAGVTQSPTHLIKTRGQQATLRCSPISGHTSVYWYQQALGLGLQFLLWYDEGEERNRGNFPPRFSGRQFPNYSSELNVNALELEDSALYLCAGRRGRLGYTVAFFGQGTRLTVV.

This clonotype occurred a few times. The chain links TRBV12-3 or TRBV12-4 to TRBJ1-4, with D tentatively TRBD1 (6 bases). CDR3 length equals 15 residues. V was cut by 5 bases and J by 1 base, with 11 bases left in between. For the CDR3, the DNA is TGTGCCAGCAGTCCCCGGACAGTAACTAATGAAAAACTGTTTTTT. It specifies CASSPRTVTNEKLFF.

The chain uses TRBV27 and TRBJ1-1, with D unresolved. Trimming removed 6 bases at V and 3 bases at J, with 11 bases between. Germline V gene sequence: CDR1 MNHEY, CDR2 SMNVEV (reference sequence). The CDR3 extends over 13 amino acids. In DNA, the CDR3 is TGTGCCAGCAGAGCAGGTCGGGACACTGAAGCTTTCTTT. Amino acid sequence: CASRAGRDTEAFF.

As regards this clonotype: A read error may explain this, as a much larger clone is one base away. J is TRBJ1-2 and V is TRBV29-1, with D tentatively TRBD1 (5 bases). Trimming left V 5 bases short and J 0 bases short, with 16 bases between. This CDR3 comprises 15 residues. The germline gives CDR1 SQVTM, CDR2 ANQGSEA. The CDR3 reads CSVKEGRSANYGYTF. The CDR3 DNA is TGCAGCGTTAAGGAGGGGCGGTCAGCTAACTATGGCTACACCTTC. Full variable domain (missing parts from reference TRBV29-1 and TRBJ1-2): SAVISQKPSRDICQRGTSLTIQCQVDSQVTMMFWYRQQPGQSLTLIATANQGSEATYESGFVIDKFPISRPNLTFSTLTVSNMSPEDSSIYLCSVKEGRSANYGYTFGSGTRLTVV.

The rearrangement uses TRBV4-1 and TRBJ2-5, with D tentatively TRBD1 (6 bases). This CDR3 is built from 17 residues. Germline V gives CDR1 MGHRA, CDR2 YSYEKL. Trimming cost V 1 base and J 7 bases, with 22 bases left between them. CDR3: CASSQGGRGREIGTQYF. As DNA, the CDR3 is TGCGCCAGCAGCCAAGGTGGCAGGGGAAGGGAAATAGGGACCCAGTACTTC.

The V call is TRBV6-5, the J call TRBJ2-6, with D perhaps TRBD2 (5 bases). V dropped 8 bases and J dropped 0 bases, with 11 bases sitting between them. Germline lookup yields CDR1 MNHEY and CDR2 SVGAGI. This CDR3 is built from 15 residues. CDR3 amino acids: CASDYAGSGANVLTF. DNA of the CDR3: TGTGCCAGCGATTACGCGGGCTCTGGGGCCAACGTCCTGACTTTC.

As concerns this clonotype: Germline and junction disagree at one end, which may indicate a read error. The gene calls are TRBV28 and TRBJ2-5; no clear D. CDR1 MDHEN and CDR2 SYDVKM come from the germline V gene. The CDR3 runs to 14 residues. The CDR3 nucleotides read TGTGCCTGCAGATTATTGGGCACTCAAGAGACCCAGTACTTC. This sequence encodes CACRLLGTQETQYF.

A note on this clonotype: Lacking the conserved final phenylalanine or tryptophan, this CDR3 likely reflects a read error. This chain links TRBV11-1 with TRBJ2-5; no definite D call. Germline V lookup: CDR1 SGHAT, CDR2 FQDESV (reference sequence). This CDR3 is built from 13 residues. The V end lost 3 bases, the J end lost 3 bases, and 8 bases lay between the germline ends. This chain's CDR3 is CASSFPREETQYY. As DNA, the CDR3 is TGTGCCAGCAGCTTTCCGAGAGAAGAGACCCAGTACTAC.

Points on this clonotype: The junction shows a germline mismatch at one end, possibly a read error. The chain employs TRBV4-1 and TRBJ2-5; perhaps TRBD2 as D (7 bases). The CDR3 spans 17 residues. Germline assignment: CDR1 MGHRA and CDR2 YSYEKL. CDR3 sequence reads: CASSHGGRGGERETQYF. The DNA for the CDR3 is TGCGCCAGCAGCCATGGCGGCAGGGGAGGGGAAAGAGAGACCCAATACTTC.

The J gene is TRBJ2-3, the V gene TRBV30, with unresolved D. The length of the CDR3 is 11 residues. Per the germline V gene, CDR1 is GTSNPN and CDR2 is SVGIG (reference sequence). V shed 4 bases and J shed 5 bases, with 7 bases lying between them. The CDR3 DNA is TGTGCCTGGACTGTAGGAGATACGCAGTATTTT. It translates to CAWTVGDTQYF.

The sample holds one count of this clonotype. At one end, the junction sequence differs from germline, possibly due to a read error. The V and J genes are TRBV11-2 and TRBJ2-2; D is perhaps TRBD1 or TRBD2 (5 bases each). CDR1 is SGHAT, CDR2 FQNNGV, per germline. This CDR3 has 14 amino acids. As DNA, the CDR3 is TGTGCCAGCAACCGCGCTGCGGCGGCCAGGGAGCCGTTTTTT. Residues: CASNRAAAAREPFF.

Comment on this clonotype: Likely a read error: the CDR3 ends without its conserved phenylalanine or tryptophan. The J gene is TRBJ2-2, the V gene TRBV30, with D possibly matching TRBD2 (6 bases). Germline CDR1 and CDR2: GTSNPN and SVGIG (reference sequence). The CDR3 has 13 amino acids. Trimming removed 5 bases at V and 6 bases at J, with 13 bases between. This CDR3 is CAWGGNSSGELFL. CDR3 DNA: TGTGCCTGGGGCGGGAATTCTTCCGGGGAGCTGTTTCTT.